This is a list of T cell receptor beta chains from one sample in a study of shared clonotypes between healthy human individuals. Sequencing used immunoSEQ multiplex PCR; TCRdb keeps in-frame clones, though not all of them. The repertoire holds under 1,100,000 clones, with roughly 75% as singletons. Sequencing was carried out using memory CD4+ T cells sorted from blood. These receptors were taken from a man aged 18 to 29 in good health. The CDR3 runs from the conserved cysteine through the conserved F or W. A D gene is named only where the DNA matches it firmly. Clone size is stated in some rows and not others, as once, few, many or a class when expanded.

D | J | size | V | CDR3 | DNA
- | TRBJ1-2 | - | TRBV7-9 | CASSQADRRIF | TGTGCCAGCAGCCAAGCAGACAGGCGAATCTTC
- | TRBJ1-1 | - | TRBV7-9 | CASSPHAQGTQMNTEAFF | TGTGCCAGCAGCCCCCACGCCCAGGGTACCCAAATGAACACTGAAGCTTTCTTT
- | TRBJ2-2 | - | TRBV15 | CATSRDSGPTGELFF | TGTGCCACCAGCAGAGATTCAGGGCCCACCGGGGAGCTGTTTTTT
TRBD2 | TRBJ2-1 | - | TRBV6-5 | CASSYVGTSGSNEQFF | TGTGCCAGCAGTTACGTCGGGACTAGCGGGAGCAATGAGCAGTTCTTC
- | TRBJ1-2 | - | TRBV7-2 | CASSRDRLLDGYTF | TGTGCCAGCAGCCGCGACAGGCTACTGGATGGCTACACCTTC
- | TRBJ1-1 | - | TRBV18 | CASSPLLFMNTEAFF | TGTGCCAGCTCACCGCTTTTATTTATGAACACTGAAGCTTTCTTT
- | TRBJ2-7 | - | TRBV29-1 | CSVGVGGRTYEQYF | TGCAGCGTTGGCGTCGGCGGGCGTACCTACGAGCAGTACTTC
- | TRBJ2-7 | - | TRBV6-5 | CASSQGSEQYF | TGTGCCAGTTCCCAGGGAAGCGAGCAGTACTTC
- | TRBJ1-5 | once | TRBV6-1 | CASSAGHGGVPSNQPQHF | TGTGCCAGCAGTGCCGGACATGGCGGCGTTCCTAGCAATCAGCCCCAGCATTTT
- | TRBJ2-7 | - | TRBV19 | CASSLQALAGEQYF | TGTGCCAGTAGCCTACAGGCCCTCGCGGGGGAGCAGTACTTC
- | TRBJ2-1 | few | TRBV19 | CASSIAPGVSYNEQFF | TGTGCCAGTAGTATAGCACCGGGAGTGTCCTACAATGAGCAGTTCTTC
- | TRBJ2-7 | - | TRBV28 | CASSSPTGVREQYF | TGTGCCAGCAGTTCACCTACGGGGGTTAGGGAGCAGTACTTC
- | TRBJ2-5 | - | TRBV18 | CASSPGVVQETQYF | TGTGCCAGCTCACCCGGAGTTGTTCAAGAGACCCAGTACTTC
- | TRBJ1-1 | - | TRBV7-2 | CASSPGRSRRVQNTEAFF | TGTGCCAGCAGCCCAGGGCGGAGTAGGAGAGTCCAGAACACTGAAGCTTTCTTT
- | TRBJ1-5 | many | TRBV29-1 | CSVSNSNQPQHF | TGCAGCGTGAGCAATAGCAATCAGCCCCAGCATTTT
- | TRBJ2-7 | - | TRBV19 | CASSITTLGEQYF | TGTGCCAGTAGTATAACAACCCTAGGCGAGCAGTACTTC
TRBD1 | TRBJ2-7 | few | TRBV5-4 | CASSLAGTGSYEQYF | TGTGCCAGCAGCTTGGCCGGGACAGGTTCCTACGAGCAGTACTTC
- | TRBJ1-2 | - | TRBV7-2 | CASSQGQLYGYTF | TGTGCCAGCAGCCAAGGACAGCTTTATGGCTACACCTTC
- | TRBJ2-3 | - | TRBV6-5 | CASTQRAGTDTQYF | TGTGCCAGCACCCAAAGAGCGGGCACAGATACGCAGTATTTT
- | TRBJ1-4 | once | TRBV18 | CASSPAQGRNEKLFF | TGTGCCAGCTCACCTGCACAGGGCCGGAATGAAAAACTGTTTTTT
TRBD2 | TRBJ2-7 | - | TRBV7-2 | CASSFGGGTFEEQYF | TGTGCCAGCAGCTTCGGCGGGGGGACATTCGAAGAACAGTACTTC
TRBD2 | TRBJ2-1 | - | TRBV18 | CASSPPSRLAGLFF | TGTGCCAGCTCACCTCCTTCACGACTAGCGGGATTATTCTTC
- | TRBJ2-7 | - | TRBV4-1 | CASSPVSGARMTYEQYF | TGCGCCAGCAGCCCCGTTTCAGGCGCGAGAATGACGTACGAGCAGTACTTC
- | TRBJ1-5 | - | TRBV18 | CASSPNFDQPQHF | TGTGCCAGCTCACCGAACTTCGATCAGCCCCAGCATTTT
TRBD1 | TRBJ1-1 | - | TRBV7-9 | CATSTGDTEAFF | TGTGCCACCTCGACAGGGGACACTGAAGCTTTCTTT
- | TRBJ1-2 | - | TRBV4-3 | CASSQETAGGYTF | TGCGCCAGCAGCCAGGAGACCGCGGGAGGCTACACCTTC
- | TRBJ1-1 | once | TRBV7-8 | CASSLGIGGNTEAFF | TGTGCCAGCAGCTTAGGAATCGGGGGGAACACTGAAGCTTTCTTT
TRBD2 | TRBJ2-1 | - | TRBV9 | CASSARTSRMDEQFF | TGTGCCAGCAGCGCAAGGACTAGCAGGATGGATGAGCAGTTCTTC
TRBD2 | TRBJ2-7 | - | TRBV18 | CASSPGLAGHYEQYF | TGTGCCAGCTCACCGGGACTAGCGGGTCACTACGAGCAGTACTTC
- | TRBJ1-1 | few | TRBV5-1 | CASSLVLNTEAFF | TGCGCCAGCAGCTTGGTGTTGAACACTGAAGCTTTCTTT
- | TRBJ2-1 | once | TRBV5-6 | CASSLITVLGNEQFF | TGTGCCAGCAGCTTGATAACAGTCCTGGGGAATGAGCAGTTCTTC